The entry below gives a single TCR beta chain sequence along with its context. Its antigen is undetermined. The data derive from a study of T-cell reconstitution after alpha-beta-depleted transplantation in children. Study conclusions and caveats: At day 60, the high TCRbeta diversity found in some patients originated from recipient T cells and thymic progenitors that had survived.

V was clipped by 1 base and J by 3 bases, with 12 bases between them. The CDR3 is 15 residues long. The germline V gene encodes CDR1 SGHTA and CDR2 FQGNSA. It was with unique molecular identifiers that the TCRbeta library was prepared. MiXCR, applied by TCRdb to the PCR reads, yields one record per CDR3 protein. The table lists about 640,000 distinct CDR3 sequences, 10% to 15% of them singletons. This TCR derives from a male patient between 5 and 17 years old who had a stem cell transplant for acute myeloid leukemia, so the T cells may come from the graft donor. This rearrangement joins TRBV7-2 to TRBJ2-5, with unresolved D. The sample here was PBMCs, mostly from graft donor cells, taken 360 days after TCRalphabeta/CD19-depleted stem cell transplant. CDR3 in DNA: TGTGCCAGCAGCTTAGTCCCTTGGATCGAAGAGACCCAGTACTTC. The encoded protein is CASSLVPWIEETQYF.